This passage covers 14 T cell receptor beta chains from one sample sequenced in a study of shared clonotypes between healthy human individuals. The table came from immunoSEQ multiplex PCR; TCRdb's copy has only in-frame clones and leaves some out. The data show 2 million to 2.5 million clones, about 92% seen once. Sequencing used naive CD4+ T cells from PBMCs. Subset indicated: CD45RA+ positively selected. These receptors were taken from a man between 18 and 29 years old in good health. Some clones in this sample may be carry-over from other donors' samples.

The J gene is TRBJ2-7, the V gene TRBV6-1; 9 bases align to TRBD1. The V segment lost 6 bases and the J segment 4 bases; nucleotides outside the gene matches: 10. Germline CDR1 is MNHNS and CDR2 is SASEGT. CDR3 length: 15 residues. The CDR3 bases are TGTGCCAGCAGGACAGGGACAGGGAGAAGGTACGAGCAGTACTTC. Translating it yields CASRTGTGRRYEQYF.

The chain has TRBV9 and TRBJ2-5, with 8 bases aligning to TRBD1. The J segment lost 4 bases and the V segment lost 3 bases, leaving 2 bases of the junction unmatched. In germline, CDR1 is SGDLS, CDR2 YYNGEE. The length of the CDR3 is 13 residues. The CDR3 reads CASSADRGETQYF. The CDR3 DNA reads as TGTGCCAGCAGCGCCGACAGGGGAGAGACCCAGTACTTC. Based on the CDR3 plus reference TRBV9 and TRBJ2-5, the full variable domain is DSGVTQTPKHLITATGQRVTLRCSPRSGDLSVYWYQQSLDQGLQFLIQYYNGEERAKGNILERFSAQQFPDLHSELNLSSLELGDSALYFCASSADRGETQYFGPGTRLLVL.

This chain joins TRBV29-1 and TRBJ2-5; TRBD1 or TRBD2 may be the D gene (5 bases each). Germline V lookup: CDR1 SQVTM, CDR2 ANQGSEA. V dropped 8 bases and J dropped 7 bases, with 17 bases sitting between them. There are 12 residues in the CDR3. Written as DNA, the CDR3 is TGCAGCCTTAATCGAGGGGATGGGACCCAGTACTTC. This codes for CSLNRGDGTQYF.

The rearrangement joins TRBV9 to TRBJ2-2; D might be TRBD1 or TRBD2, each matching 5 bases. CDR3 size: 18 residues. V lost 4 bases to trimming and J lost 0 bases, with 19 bases between them. The germline CDR1 and CDR2 sequences are SGDLS and YYNGEE. Here the CDR3 reads CASSIHPQGRSNTGELFF. In nucleotides, the CDR3 is TGTGCCAGCAGCATCCACCCTCAGGGACGATCGAACACCGGGGAGCTGTTTTTT.

The chain combines TRBV28 with TRBJ1-3; D unclear. Germline values: CDR1 MDHEN, CDR2 SYDVKM. The length of the CDR3 is 14 residues. Trimming left V 7 bases short and J 4 bases short, with 14 bases between. CDR3: CASKTQPNGNTIYF. The DNA for the CDR3 is TGTGCCAGCAAGACACAGCCGAACGGAAACACCATATATTTT.

This clone was observed once. V and J are TRBV5-1 and TRBJ2-5, with TRBD2 identical over 12 bases. The germline CDR1 and CDR2 sequences are SGHRS and YFSETQ. The CDR3 consists of 18 residues. The J segment lost 5 bases and the V segment lost 0 bases, leaving 11 bases of the junction unmatched. The CDR3 protein is CASSLGWTSGNSPETQYF. CDR3 coding DNA: TGCGCCAGCAGCTTGGGATGGACTAGCGGGAACTCACCGGAGACCCAGTACTTC.

A word on this clone: Other nucleotide sequences from this sample produce the same CDR3. The rearrangement uses TRBV19 and TRBJ1-3, with a weak D call TRBD1 (5 bases). The germline gives CDR1 LNHDA, CDR2 SQIVND (reference sequence). The V end was cut by 4 bases, the J end by 2 bases, with 6 bases between. The CDR3 is 13 residues long. This CDR3 is CASSRGAGNTIYF. The CDR3 DNA follows: TGTGCCAGTAGTAGGGGGGCTGGAAACACCATATATTTT.

To note about this clone: At the DNA level, this CDR3 is encoded by other sequences in the same sample as well. This chain links TRBV2 with TRBJ1-2; D is uncertain. V lost 2 bases, J lost 3 bases, and 4 bases lay in between. The CDR3 contains 12 residues. Germline V lookup: CDR1 SNHLY, CDR2 FYNNEI. This CDR3 reads CASSETDYGYTF. The CDR3 DNA follows: TGTGCCAGCAGTGAAACCGACTATGGCTACACCTTC. The full variable domain, rest sourced from reference TRBV2 and TRBJ1-2, is EPEVTQTPSHQVTQMGQEVILRCVPISNHLYFYWYRQILGQKVEFLVSFYNNEISEKSEIFDDQFSVERPDGSNFTLKIRSTKLEDSAMYFCASSETDYGYTFGSGTRLTVV.

This chain connects TRBV7-9 to TRBJ2-1; TRBD2 matches at 14 bases. After removal of 4 bases from V and 14 bases from J, the junction contained 7 bases not matched to a gene. Germline V gives CDR1 SEHNR, CDR2 FQNEAQ (reference sequence). The CDR3 has 14 amino acids. The CDR3: CASSSQTSGRAEFF. The CDR3 nucleotides read TGTGCCAGCAGCTCGCAGACTAGCGGGAGGGCTGAGTTCTTC.

The J gene is TRBJ2-7, the V gene TRBV25-1; 10 bases fit TRBD2. CDR1 and CDR2 (germline): MGHDK, SYGVNS. Trimming at V came to 0 bases and at J to 5 bases, leaving 13 bases not matched to a gene. The CDR3 spans 18 residues. The CDR3 DNA sequence: TGTGCCAGCAGTGAATATATGGGACAGCTAGCGGGAGAGAACGAGCAGTACTTC. Encoded protein: CASSEYMGQLAGENEQYF.

About this clone: Distinct nucleotide sequences in the sample also encode this CDR3. The V gene is TRBV28, the J gene TRBJ1-2; D gene uncertain. V gave up 6 bases and J gave up 0 bases, with 8 bases separating them. Germline assignment: CDR1 MDHEN and CDR2 SYDVKM. The CDR3 runs to 13 residues. In nucleotides, the CDR3 is TGTGCCAGCAGCCTCTTAGCTAACTATGGCTACACCTTC. Translating gives CASSLLANYGYTF.

This clone was counted a single time. The chain carries TRBV5-1 and TRBJ1-1; D ambiguous. Germline CDR1 is SGHRS and CDR2 is YFSETQ. The CDR3 has 13 residues. V shed 0 bases and J shed 4 bases, with 7 bases lying between them. CDR3 protein: CASSLGGVTEAFF. CDR3 DNA: TGCGCCAGCAGCTTGGGTGGGGTCACTGAAGCTTTCTTT. Variable domain in full (rest from reference TRBV5-1 and TRBJ1-1): KAGVTQTPRYLIKTRGQQVTLSCSPISGHRSVSWYQQTPGQGLQFLFEYFSETQRNKGNFPGRFSGRQFSNSRSEMNVSTLELGDSALYLCASSLGGVTEAFFGQGTRLTVV.

The V call is TRBV27, the J call TRBJ1-1; D may be TRBD1 (5 bases). CDR1 is MNHEY and CDR2 is SMNVEV in the germline V gene (reference sequence). The CDR3 length is 15 residues. V dropped 2 bases and J dropped 1 base, with 11 bases sitting between them. DNA for the CDR3: TGTGCCAGCAGTTTAGTGGGACCCACGAACACTGAAGCTTTCTTT. Its translation: CASSLVGPTNTEAFF.

V usage is TRBV6-5 and J usage is TRBJ1-2; 7 bases match TRBD1. The CDR3 is 15 residues long. Germline V gene lookup returns CDR1 MNHEY and CDR2 SVGAGI. V dropped 0 bases and J dropped 4; count of bases not matched to a gene: 5. CDR3 in DNA: TGTGCCAGCAGTTACTCGGGGCAGGGGGTCTATGGCTACACCTTC. Encoded protein: CASSYSGQGVYGYTF.